This T cell receptor beta chain was sequenced for a study of OX40 agonist ivuxolimab in advanced cancers. As for the study more broadly: The costimulatory receptor OX40 (CD134) was targeted by ivuxolimab, a fully human IgG2 agonistic monoclonal antibody. In the dose-escalation cohort, approximately 82% of patients were male, and the mean age was around 60 years, with a range of roughly 23 to 85. Prior anti-PD-1, anti-PD-L1 or anti-CTLA-4 therapy was permitted, and 40% of dose-escalation patients had received checkpoint inhibitors. Of the 50 or so patients in dose escalation, about 20 had hepatocellular carcinoma, some 15 had melanoma, 9 had renal cell carcinoma and 9 had head and neck cancer. Peripheral TCRbeta sequencing aimed to test whether ivuxolimab altered TCR sequence diversity and caused clonal T-cell expansion. The paper covers the monotherapy dose-escalation part of the phase I ivuxolimab trial, which included N ≈ 50 patients. Partial responses occurred in three dose-escalation patients: two with cutaneous melanoma and one with hepatocellular carcinoma. Intravenous ivuxolimab was administered to patients every 2 weeks at six dose levels: 0.01, 0.1, 0.3, 1.5, 3 and 10 mg/kg.

V is cut by 5 bases and J by 6 bases, and the space between the germline ends is 17 bases. Reading from cysteine to phenylalanine, the CDR3 counts 14 amino acids. Just the 42-base CDR3 DNA is kept, in frame starting at base 1. CDR1 is given as SEHNR and CDR2 as FQNEAQ, both from the germline V gene (reference sequence). Note on this clone: This receptor's antigen is unknown. Nothing much larger sits one base from this clone, and base qualities are not available.

For sequencing of the TCRbeta CDR3 region, genomic DNA was extracted from the sorted cells. The immunoSEQ Assay was used to sequence the TCRbeta CDR3 regions. This is the immuneACCESS table as TCRdb keeps it, with only in-frame sequences that have V and J called. A part of the clones is gone; compared with another copy, unresolved V genes explain less than half, and the rest is unexplained. In all, the sample holds tens of thousands of clones, and approximately 90% of those were seen once. The ten largest clones add up to around 4.2% of the sample. The trial excluded patients who had a history of autoimmune disease or were on systemic immunosuppression. Peripheral blood for TCR sequencing was collected from all dose cohorts at baseline, on cycle 4 day 1, and on cycle 7 day 1. The samples were drawn from a first-in-human, open-label, multicenter phase I dose-escalation trial of ivuxolimab. Adults with locally advanced or metastatic melanoma, renal cell carcinoma, hepatocellular carcinoma or head and neck squamous cell carcinoma were enrolled in the trial. Before TCR sequencing, CD4+ T cells and CD8+ T cells were sorted from peripheral blood as separate populations.

Study-wide conclusions, independent of this receptor: At doses of 0.1 to 3.0 mg/kg, clonal expansion of both CD4+ and CD8+ blood T cells was observed from baseline to week 6. After ivuxolimab, CD8+ T cells had more expanded clones than CD4+ T cells on average. Low levels of normalized T-cell clonal expansion were also seen in some patients who did not respond. The antigen specificity of the clonally expanded peripheral T cells was not determined. In partial responders in the 0.1-3.0 mg/kg groups, normalized peripheral clonal expansion was found to be among the lowest, especially among CD8+ T cells.

The sequencing used CD4+ or CD8+ T cells sorted from blood, collected in a trial of the OX40 agonist ivuxolimab. The sequence joins TRBV7-9 to TRBJ2-7; the D segment could be TRBD1, given 5 matching bases. The sequence came from an adult with an advanced solid tumor such as melanoma, head and neck, liver or kidney cancer. The sequenced DNA: TGTGCCAGCAGCACAGCAGGGTCGACGGGCGAGCAGTACTTC. This is translated as CASSTAGSTGEQYF.